The 16 T cell receptor beta chains given below trace back to one sample, sequenced in a study of human T cells and chemical hapten exposure. Library preparation tagged each individual cDNA molecule with a unique molecular identifier. TCRdb reprocessed the reads with MiXCR, giving one entry per CDR3 protein. The data contain roughly 120,000 distinct CDR3 sequences, about 7.7% of them seen just once; the ten biggest clones take up 1.4%. Total RNA was isolated from whole blood that had not been fractionated. The sequenced sample was whole blood. These receptors were collected from a human donor in good health. Some clones in this sample may be carry-over from other donors' samples.

The rearrangement uses TRBV7-9 and TRBJ2-3, with D possibly being TRBD2 (5 bases). Trimming stripped 3 bases from V and 6 bases from J, with 10 bases between. The CDR3 sequence is 13 residues long. CDR1 SEHNR and CDR2 FQNEAQ come from the germline V gene (reference sequence). In DNA form, the CDR3 reads TGTGCCAGCAGCTTGTCTACGGGGGATACGCAGTATTTT. It codes for CASSLSTGDTQYF.

The V and J genes are TRBV10-2 and TRBJ2-4; D is unclear. The length of the CDR3 is 16 residues. With 5 bases removed from V and 2 bases from J, the gap between germline ends came to 16 bases. Germline-derived CDR1 and CDR2 are WSHSY and SAAADI. CDR3 sequence (DNA): TGCGCCAGCAGTTGGGCCGTTGGGCCTCCCAAAAACATTCAGTACTTC. It is translated as CASSWAVGPPKNIQYF.

The rearrangement joins TRBV20-1 to TRBJ2-7; TRBD2 might be the D (6 bases). Germline assignment: CDR1 DFQATT and CDR2 SNEGSKA (reference sequence). The CDR3 totals 13 residues. Trimming took 4 bases from V and 6 from J, leaving 16 bases between them. The chain's CDR3 is CSAKLGRGVEQYF. The CDR3 region has the DNA TGCAGTGCTAAGTTGGGGCGGGGCGTCGAGCAGTACTTC.

The chain has TRBV18 and TRBJ1-1; D unclear. The length of the CDR3 is 14 residues. Deletions cut 3 bases from V and 5 bases from J, with 13 bases between. Germline assignment: CDR1 KGHSH and CDR2 LQKENI. The CDR3 reads CASSPPTAGTEAFF. The DNA of the CDR3 is TGTGCCAGCTCACCGCCCACCGCAGGTACTGAAGCTTTCTTT.

This clonotype appeared a few times. This sequence joins TRBV7-2 and TRBJ2-3, with D maybe TRBD2 (5 bases). V lost 1 base and J 3 bases, leaving 11 bases between the germline ends. CDR1 is SGHTA and CDR2 is FQGNSA in the germline V gene. The CDR3 consists of 15 residues. CDR3 bases: TGTGCCAGCAGCTTAGAACGGGGAGTGACAGATACGCAGTATTTT. The encoded protein is CASSLERGVTDTQYF.

The rearrangement links TRBV6-5 to TRBJ2-7; 9 bases align to TRBD1. The germline V gene encodes CDR1 MNHEY and CDR2 SVGAGI. The CDR3 is 15 amino acids. The J segment lost 4 bases and the V segment lost 5 bases, leaving 9 bases of the junction unmatched. CDR3 sequence: CASSTGQGSLYEQYF. Written as DNA, the CDR3 is TGTGCCAGCAGTACGGGACAGGGAAGTCTGTACGAGCAGTACTTC.

This clonotype was found many times. The chain links TRBV5-6 to TRBJ1-4; 11 bases fit TRBD1. The CDR3 totals 17 residues. V gave up 3 bases and J gave up 0 bases; unmatched junction bases: 4. From germline, CDR1 is SGHDT and CDR2 YYEEEE. The DNA of the CDR3 is TGTGCCAGCAGCTCGGACAGGGGGCTTGCAACTAATGAAAAACTGTTTTTT. Encoded protein: CASSSDRGLATNEKLFF.

The genes are TRBV10-2 and TRBJ2-6, with TRBD1 identical over 10 bases. V shed 9 bases and J 4 bases; nucleotides not matched to a gene: 12. CDR3 length: 17 amino acids. The germline V gene has CDR1 WSHSY and CDR2 SAAADI. CDR3 DNA sequence: TGCGCCAGTTCGACCGGGACAGGGGTTAGCGGGGCCAACGTCCTGACTTTC. Its translation: CASSTGTGVSGANVLTF.

This clonotype was counted only a few times. The DNA of the CDR3 is TGCGCCAGCAGCCAAGAGGGACAGGGGCCAAGCTCCTACAATGAGCAGTTCTTC. This gives the protein CASSQEGQGPSSYNEQFF. This chain uses TRBV4-1 with TRBJ2-1; TRBD1 matches 10 bases. V lost 0 bases to trimming and J lost 0 bases; unmatched junction nucleotides: 5. Germline assignment: CDR1 MGHRA and CDR2 YSYEKL. This CDR3 has 18 amino acids.

This clonotype occurred many times. The chain recombines TRBV27 with TRBJ1-6, with D possibly TRBD1 on 5 matching bases. The CDR3 contains 18 residues. The germline V and J ends were trimmed by 2 bases and 5 bases, with 19 bases remaining between them. CDR1 is MNHEY, CDR2 SMNVEV, per germline (reference sequence). The CDR3 protein is CASSLRWPRVVHNSPLHF. CDR3 DNA sequence: TGTGCCAGCAGTTTAAGGTGGCCCAGGGTGGTTCATAATTCACCCCTCCACTTT.

This clonotype was seen a handful of times. The rearrangement joins TRBV15 to TRBJ1-5; 7 nucleotides agree with TRBD1. CDR3 length: 15 amino acids. The germline V gene has CDR1 LNHNV and CDR2 YYDKDF (reference sequence). V lost 4 bases and J lost 3; bases outside the gene matches: 6. CDR3 in amino acids: CATSIGDSINQPQHF. CDR3 nucleotides: TGTGCCACCAGCATAGGGGACAGCATCAATCAGCCCCAGCATTTT.

This clonotype showed up just a few times. The CDR3 bases are TGCAGCGTTGAACTCCCCGGGCAGCCCCAGCATTTT. Translating it yields CSVELPGQPQHF. This chain uses TRBV29-1 with TRBJ1-5; D unclear. The germline CDR1 and CDR2 sequences are SQVTM and ANQGSEA. This CDR3 spans 12 amino acids. V lost 2 bases and J 7 bases, leaving 9 bases between the germline ends.

This clonotype appeared many times. The chain has TRBV7-9 and TRBJ1-2; D is unclear. CDR3 length equals 15 residues. Germline CDR1 reads SEHNR; CDR2 reads FQNEAQ (reference sequence). V lost 5 bases and J 0 bases, leaving 13 bases between the germline ends. In nucleotides, the CDR3 is TGTGCCAGCAGCCCTCAATCGCGAGCTAACTATGGCTACACCTTC. Translation gives CASSPQSRANYGYTF.

This clonotype was counted only a few times. V gene TRBV20-1 combines with J gene TRBJ2-7; 11 bases are a match to TRBD2. Germline assignment: CDR1 DFQATT and CDR2 SNEGSKA (reference sequence). The CDR3 is 17 amino acids. Trimming took 1 base from V and 1 from J; bases not matched to a gene: 9. The CDR3 region has the DNA TGCAGTGCTAGAGGGGGGACTAGCGGAATCCTTTCCTACGAGCAGTACTTC. Protein sequence: CSARGGTSGILSYEQYF.

This clonotype was recorded many times. This chain uses TRBV5-1 with TRBJ2-7; D might be TRBD1 or TRBD2, each matching 5 bases. Germline loops: CDR1 SGHRS, CDR2 YFSETQ. With 4 bases removed from V and 2 bases from J, the gap between germline ends came to 16 bases. The CDR3 covers 15 residues. Here the CDR3 DNA reads TGCGCCAGCAGCCGAGGCCGGGACGACCCCTACGAGCAGTACTTC. It yields the protein CASSRGRDDPYEQYF.

In this sample, this clonotype turned up a few times. The J gene is TRBJ2-6, the V gene TRBV7-2; no clear D. The CDR3 is made up of 15 amino acids. Trimming removed 2 bases from V and 2 bases from J, with 7 bases in between. CDR1 and CDR2 from the germline V gene are SGHTA and FQGNSA. The CDR3 DNA reads TGTGCCAGCAGCTTAATCGTGACTGGGGCCAACGTCCTGACTTTC. Protein sequence: CASSLIVTGANVLTF.